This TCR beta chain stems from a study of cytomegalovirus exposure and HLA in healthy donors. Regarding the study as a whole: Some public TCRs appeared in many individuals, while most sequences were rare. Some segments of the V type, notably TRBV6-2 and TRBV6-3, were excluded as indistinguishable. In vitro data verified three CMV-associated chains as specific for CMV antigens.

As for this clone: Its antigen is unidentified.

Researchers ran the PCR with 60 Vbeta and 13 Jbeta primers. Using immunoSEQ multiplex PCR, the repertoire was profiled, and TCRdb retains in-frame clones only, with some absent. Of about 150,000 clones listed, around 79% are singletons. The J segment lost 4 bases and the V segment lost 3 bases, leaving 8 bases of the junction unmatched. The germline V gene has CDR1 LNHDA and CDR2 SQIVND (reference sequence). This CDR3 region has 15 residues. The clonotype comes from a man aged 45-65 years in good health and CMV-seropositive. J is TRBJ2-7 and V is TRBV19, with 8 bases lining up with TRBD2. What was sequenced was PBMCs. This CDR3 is CASSIRLATGYEQYF. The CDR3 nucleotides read TGTGCCAGTAGTATTCGACTAGCGACCGGGTACGAGCAGTACTTC.